The T cell receptor (beta chain) under discussion was sequenced for a study of blood T cell repertoires in COVID-19. In the original workflow: Using reference gene primer amplification, nucleated cell counts were estimated. Measured with immunoSEQ multiplex PCR; TCRdb has only the in-frame clones, and not every one. The DNA was the basis for D and trimming; V, J and clone size are from that table. The table has 350,000 to 450,000 clones, roughly four fifths seen once. This CDR3 spans 16 amino acids. The germline CDR1 and CDR2 sequences are SGHRS and YFSETQ. V lost 2 bases, J lost 5 bases, and 7 bases stayed unmatched. Participants' reported clinical history set cohort assignment. Recovered Cohort 3 donors showed two negative PCRs, clearance, or symptom resolution.

The clonotype was recovered from a woman aged 50 to 65 who had recovered from COVID-19. The chain joins TRBV5-1 to TRBJ1-1; 12 bases match TRBD1. The sample taken for sequencing was PBMCs or T cells enriched from blood (not recorded which). CDR3 nucleotides: TGCGCCAGCAGCTTTCGCGTGGGACAGGGGGCAACTGAAGCTTTCTTT. This encodes CASSFRVGQGATEAFF.